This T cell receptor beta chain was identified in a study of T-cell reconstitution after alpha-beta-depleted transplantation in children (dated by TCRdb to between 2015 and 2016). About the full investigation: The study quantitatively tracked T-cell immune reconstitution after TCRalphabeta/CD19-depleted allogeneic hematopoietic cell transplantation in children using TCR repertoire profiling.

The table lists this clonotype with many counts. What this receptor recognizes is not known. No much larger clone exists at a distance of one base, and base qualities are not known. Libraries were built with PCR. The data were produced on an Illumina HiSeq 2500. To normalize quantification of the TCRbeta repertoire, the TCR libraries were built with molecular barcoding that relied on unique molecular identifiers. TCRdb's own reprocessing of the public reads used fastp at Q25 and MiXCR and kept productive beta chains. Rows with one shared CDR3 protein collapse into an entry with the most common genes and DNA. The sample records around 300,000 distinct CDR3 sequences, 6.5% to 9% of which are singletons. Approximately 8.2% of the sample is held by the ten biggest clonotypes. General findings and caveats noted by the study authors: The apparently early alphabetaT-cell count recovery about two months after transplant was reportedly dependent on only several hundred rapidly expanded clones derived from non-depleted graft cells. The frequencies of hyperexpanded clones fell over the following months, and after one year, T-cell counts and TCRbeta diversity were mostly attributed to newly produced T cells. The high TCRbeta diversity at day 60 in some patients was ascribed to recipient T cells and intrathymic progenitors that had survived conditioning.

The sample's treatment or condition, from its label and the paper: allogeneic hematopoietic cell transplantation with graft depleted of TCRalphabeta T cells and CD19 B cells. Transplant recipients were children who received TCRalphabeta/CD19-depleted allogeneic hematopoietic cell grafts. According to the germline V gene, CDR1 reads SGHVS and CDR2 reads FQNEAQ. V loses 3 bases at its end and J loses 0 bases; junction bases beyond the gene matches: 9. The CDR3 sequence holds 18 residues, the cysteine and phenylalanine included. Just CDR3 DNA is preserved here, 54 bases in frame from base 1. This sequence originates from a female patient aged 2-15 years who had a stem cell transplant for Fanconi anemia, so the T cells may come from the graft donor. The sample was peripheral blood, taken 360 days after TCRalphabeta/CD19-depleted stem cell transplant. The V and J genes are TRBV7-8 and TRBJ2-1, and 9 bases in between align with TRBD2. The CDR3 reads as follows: CASSFLGLAGLSYNEQFF. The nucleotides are TGTGCCAGCAGCTTCCTCGGCCTAGCGGGACTCTCCTACAATGAGCAGTTCTTC.